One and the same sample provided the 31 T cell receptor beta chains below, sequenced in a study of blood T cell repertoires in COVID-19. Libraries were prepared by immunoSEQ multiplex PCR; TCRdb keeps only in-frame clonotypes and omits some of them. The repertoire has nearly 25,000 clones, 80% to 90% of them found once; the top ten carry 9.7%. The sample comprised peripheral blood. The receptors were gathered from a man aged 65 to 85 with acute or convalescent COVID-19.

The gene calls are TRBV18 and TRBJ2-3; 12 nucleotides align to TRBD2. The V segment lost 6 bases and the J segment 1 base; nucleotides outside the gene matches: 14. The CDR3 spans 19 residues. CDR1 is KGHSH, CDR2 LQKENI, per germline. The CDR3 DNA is TGTGCCAGCTCGCTCAGGGTACTAGCGGGGGGCGACGGCACAGATACGCAGTATTTT. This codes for CASSLRVLAGGDGTDTQYF. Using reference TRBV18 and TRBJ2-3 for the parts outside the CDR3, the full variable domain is NAGVMQNPRHLVRRRGQEARLRCSPMKGHSHVYWYRQLPEEGLKFMVYLQKENIIDESGMPKERFSAEFPKEGPSILRIQQVVRGDSAAYFCASSLRVLAGGDGTDTQYFGPGTRLTVL.

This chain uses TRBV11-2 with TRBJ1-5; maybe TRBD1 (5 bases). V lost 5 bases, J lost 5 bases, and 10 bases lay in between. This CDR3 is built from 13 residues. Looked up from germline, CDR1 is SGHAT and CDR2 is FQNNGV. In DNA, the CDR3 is TGTGCCAGCAGCCGACAGCACCATCAGCCCCAGCATTTT. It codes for CASSRQHHQPQHF. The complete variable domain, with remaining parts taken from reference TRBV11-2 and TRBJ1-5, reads EAGVAQSPRYKIIEKRQSVAFWCNPISGHATLYWYQQILGQGPKLLIQFQNNGVVDDSQLPKDRFSAERLKGVDSTLKIQPAKLEDSAVYLCASSRQHHQPQHFGDGTRLSIL.

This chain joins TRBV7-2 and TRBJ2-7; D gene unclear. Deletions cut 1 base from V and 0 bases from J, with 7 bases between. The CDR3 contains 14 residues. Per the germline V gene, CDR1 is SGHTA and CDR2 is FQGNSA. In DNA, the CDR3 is TGTGCCAGCAGCTTAGACAGAGCCTCCTACGAGCAGTACTTC. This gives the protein CASSLDRASYEQYF.

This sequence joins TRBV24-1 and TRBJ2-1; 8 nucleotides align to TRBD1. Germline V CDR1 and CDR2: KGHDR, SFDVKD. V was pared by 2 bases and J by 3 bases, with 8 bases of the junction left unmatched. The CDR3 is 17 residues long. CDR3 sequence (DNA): TGTGCCACCAGTGATTCGGGGCGACAGGGGAACTACAATGAGCAGTTCTTC. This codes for CATSDSGRQGNYNEQFF.

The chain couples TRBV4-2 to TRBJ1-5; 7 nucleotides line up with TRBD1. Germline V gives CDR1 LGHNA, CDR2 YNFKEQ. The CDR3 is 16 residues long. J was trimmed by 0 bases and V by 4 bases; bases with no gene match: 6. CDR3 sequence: CASSRGQGVSNQPQHF. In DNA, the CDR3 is TGTGCCAGCAGCCGGGGGCAGGGGGTTAGCAATCAGCCCCAGCATTTT.

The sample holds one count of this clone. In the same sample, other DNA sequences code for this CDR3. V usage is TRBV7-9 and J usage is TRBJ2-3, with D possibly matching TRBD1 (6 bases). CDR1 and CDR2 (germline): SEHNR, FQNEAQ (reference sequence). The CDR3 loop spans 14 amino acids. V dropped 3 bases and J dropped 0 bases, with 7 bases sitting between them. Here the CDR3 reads CASSLQGSTDTQYF. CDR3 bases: TGTGCCAGCAGCTTGCAGGGGAGCACAGATACGCAGTATTTT. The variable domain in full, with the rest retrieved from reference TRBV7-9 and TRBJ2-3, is DTGVSQNPRHKITKRGQNVTFRCDPISEHNRLYWYRQTLGQGPEFLTYFQNEAQLEKSRLLSDRFSAERPKGSFSTLEIQRTEQGDSAMYLCASSLQGSTDTQYFGPGTRLTVL.

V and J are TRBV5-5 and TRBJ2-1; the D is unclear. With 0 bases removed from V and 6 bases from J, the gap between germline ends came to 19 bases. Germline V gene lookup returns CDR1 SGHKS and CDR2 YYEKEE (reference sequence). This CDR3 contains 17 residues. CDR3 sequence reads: CASSLEGSWPDSNEQFF. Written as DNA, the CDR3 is TGTGCCAGCAGCTTGGAAGGCTCGTGGCCAGACTCCAATGAGCAGTTCTTC.

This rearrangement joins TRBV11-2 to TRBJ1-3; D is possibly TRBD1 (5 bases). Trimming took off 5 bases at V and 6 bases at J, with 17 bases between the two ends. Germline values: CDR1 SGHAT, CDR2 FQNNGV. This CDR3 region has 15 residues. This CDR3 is CASSRGVGRENTIYF. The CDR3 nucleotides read TGTGCCAGCAGCCGGGGGGTAGGCCGCGAAAACACCATATATTTT.

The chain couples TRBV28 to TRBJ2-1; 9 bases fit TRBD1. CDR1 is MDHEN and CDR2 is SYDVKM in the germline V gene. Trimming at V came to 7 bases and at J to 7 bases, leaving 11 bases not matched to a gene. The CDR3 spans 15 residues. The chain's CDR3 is CASNDNRGRGNEQFF. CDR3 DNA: TGTGCCAGCAATGATAACAGGGGGCGTGGTAATGAGCAGTTCTTC. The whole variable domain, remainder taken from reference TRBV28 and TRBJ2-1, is DVKVTQSSRYLVKRTGEKVFLECVQDMDHENMFWYRQDPGLGLRLIYFSYDVKMKEKGDIPEGYSVSREKKERFSLILESASTNQTSMYLCASNDNRGRGNEQFFGPGTRLTVL.

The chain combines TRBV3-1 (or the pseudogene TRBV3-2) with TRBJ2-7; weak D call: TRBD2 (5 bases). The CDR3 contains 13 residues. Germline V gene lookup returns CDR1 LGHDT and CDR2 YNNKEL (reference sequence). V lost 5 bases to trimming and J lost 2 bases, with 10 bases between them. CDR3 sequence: CASSGRFAYEQYF. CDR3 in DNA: TGTGCCAGCAGCGGGAGATTCGCCTACGAGCAGTACTTC.

The chain's CDR3 is CASRGDLAGTNRQETQYF. The CDR3 DNA reads as TGTGCCAGCAGGGGGGACCTAGCGGGAACTAACCGCCAAGAGACCCAGTACTTC. J is TRBJ2-5 and V is TRBV3-1 (or the pseudogene TRBV3-2); TRBD2 matches at 9 bases. The V and J ends lost 6 bases and 1 base, in that order; junction bases with no gene match: 15. Germline V CDR1 and CDR2: LGHDT, YNNKEL (reference sequence). The CDR3 totals 18 residues.

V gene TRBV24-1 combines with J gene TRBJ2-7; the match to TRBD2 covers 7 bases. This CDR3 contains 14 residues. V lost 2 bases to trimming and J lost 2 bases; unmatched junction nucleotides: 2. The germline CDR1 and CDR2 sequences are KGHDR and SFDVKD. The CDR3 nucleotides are TGTGCCACCAGTGATTCTGGGAGGGCCTACGAGCAGTACTTC. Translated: CATSDSGRAYEQYF.

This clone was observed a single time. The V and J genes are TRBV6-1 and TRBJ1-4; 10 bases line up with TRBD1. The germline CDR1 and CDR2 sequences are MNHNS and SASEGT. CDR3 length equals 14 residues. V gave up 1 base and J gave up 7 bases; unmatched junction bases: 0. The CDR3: CASSEGQGAEKLFF. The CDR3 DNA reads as TGTGCCAGCAGTGAAGGACAGGGGGCTGAAAAACTGTTTTTT.

The CDR3 here is CAIRAGDINEKLFF. CDR3 in DNA: TGTGCCATCAGGGCGGGGGACATAAATGAAAAACTGTTTTTT. V and J are TRBV10-3 and TRBJ1-4; the D gene is possibly TRBD1 (6 bases). Germline CDR1 is ENHRY and CDR2 is SYGVKD. This CDR3 contains 14 residues. V was pared by 6 bases and J by 5 bases, with 13 bases between.

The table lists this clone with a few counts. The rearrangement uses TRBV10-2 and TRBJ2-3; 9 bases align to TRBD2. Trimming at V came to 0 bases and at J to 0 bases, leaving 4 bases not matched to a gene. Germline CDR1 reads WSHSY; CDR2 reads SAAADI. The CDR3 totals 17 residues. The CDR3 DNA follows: TGCGCCAGCAGTGAGTCAAAACTAGCGGGTAGCACAGATACGCAGTATTTT. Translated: CASSESKLAGSTDTQYF.

This chain's CDR3 is CAISESNGANTEAFF. The DNA of the CDR3 is TGTGCCATCAGTGAGTCGAATGGGGCGAACACTGAAGCTTTCTTT. The chain recombines TRBV10-3 with TRBJ1-1; D is perhaps TRBD1 (5 bases). The germline gives CDR1 ENHRY, CDR2 SYGVKD. The CDR3 contains 15 residues. V gave up 0 bases and J gave up 1 base, with 9 bases separating them.

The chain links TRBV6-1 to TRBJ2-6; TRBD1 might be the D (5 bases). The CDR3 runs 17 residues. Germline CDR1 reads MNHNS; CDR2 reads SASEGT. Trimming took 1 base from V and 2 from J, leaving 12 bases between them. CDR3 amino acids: CASSEDRISTGANVLTF. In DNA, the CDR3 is TGTGCCAGCAGTGAAGACAGGATCTCCACTGGGGCCAACGTCCTGACTTTC.

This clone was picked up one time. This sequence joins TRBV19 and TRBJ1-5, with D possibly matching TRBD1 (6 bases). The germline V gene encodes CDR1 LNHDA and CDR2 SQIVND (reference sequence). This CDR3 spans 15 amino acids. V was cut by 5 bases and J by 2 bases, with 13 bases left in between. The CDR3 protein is CASSVQGNGNQPQHF. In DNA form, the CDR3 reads TGTGCCAGTAGTGTACAGGGAAATGGCAATCAGCCCCAGCATTTT.

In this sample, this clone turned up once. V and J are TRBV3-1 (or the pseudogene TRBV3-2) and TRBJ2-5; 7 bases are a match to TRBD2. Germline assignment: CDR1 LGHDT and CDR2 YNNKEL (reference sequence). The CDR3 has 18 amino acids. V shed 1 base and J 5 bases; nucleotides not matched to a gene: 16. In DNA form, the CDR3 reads TGTGCCAGCAGCCAAGGGGGAGGAGGCCTAGCGGACGGCGAGACCCAGTACTTC. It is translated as CASSQGGGGLADGETQYF.

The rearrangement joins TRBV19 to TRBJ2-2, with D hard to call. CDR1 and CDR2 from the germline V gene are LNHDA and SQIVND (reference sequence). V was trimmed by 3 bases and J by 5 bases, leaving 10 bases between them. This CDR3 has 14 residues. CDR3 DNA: TGTGCCAGTAGTATTAGCCCCCGAACCGGGGAGCTGTTTTTT. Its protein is CASSISPRTGELFF.

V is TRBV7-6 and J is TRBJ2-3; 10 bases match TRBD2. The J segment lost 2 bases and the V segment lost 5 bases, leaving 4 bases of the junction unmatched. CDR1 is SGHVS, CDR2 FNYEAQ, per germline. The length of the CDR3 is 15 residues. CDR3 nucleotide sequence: TGTGCCAGCAGCCGTCTAGCGGGGGTCACAGATACGCAGTATTTT. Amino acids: CASSRLAGVTDTQYF.

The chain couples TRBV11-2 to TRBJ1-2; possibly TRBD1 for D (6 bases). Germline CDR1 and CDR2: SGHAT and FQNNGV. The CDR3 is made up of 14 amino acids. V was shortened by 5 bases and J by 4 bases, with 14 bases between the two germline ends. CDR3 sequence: CASSARTVLYGYTF. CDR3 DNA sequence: TGTGCCAGCAGCGCCAGGACAGTCCTCTATGGCTACACCTTC.

CDR3 DNA sequence: TGCGCCAGCAGGGGAGACGGGACTGACCAAGAGACCCAGTACTTC. It translates to CASRGDGTDQETQYF. V usage is TRBV10-1 and J usage is TRBJ2-5, with D possibly TRBD2 on 6 matching bases. The CDR3 has 15 amino acids. V lost 6 bases to trimming and J lost 0 bases, with 14 bases between them. Germline V gene data show CDR1 as WNHNN and CDR2 as SYGVQD (reference sequence).

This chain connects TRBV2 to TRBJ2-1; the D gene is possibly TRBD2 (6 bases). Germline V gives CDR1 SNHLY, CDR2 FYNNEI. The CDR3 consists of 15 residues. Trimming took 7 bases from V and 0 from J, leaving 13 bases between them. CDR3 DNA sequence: TGTGCCAGCAAAGGAGGGGCTAGCTCCTACAATGAGCAGTTCTTC. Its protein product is CASKGGASSYNEQFF.

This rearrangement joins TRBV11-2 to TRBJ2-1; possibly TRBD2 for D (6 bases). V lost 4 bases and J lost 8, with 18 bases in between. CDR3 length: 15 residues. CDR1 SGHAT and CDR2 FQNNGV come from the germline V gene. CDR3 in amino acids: CASSSTPGSLDEQFF. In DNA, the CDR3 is TGTGCCAGCAGCTCCACTCCCGGGAGTTTAGATGAGCAGTTCTTC.

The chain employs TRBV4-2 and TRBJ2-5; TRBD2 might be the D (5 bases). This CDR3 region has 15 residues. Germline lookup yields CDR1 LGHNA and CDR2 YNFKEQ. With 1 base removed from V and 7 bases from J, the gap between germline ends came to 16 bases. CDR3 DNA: TGTGCCAGCAGCCAAGCGAGTTACGAGGGTAGGACCCAGTACTTC. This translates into CASSQASYEGRTQYF.

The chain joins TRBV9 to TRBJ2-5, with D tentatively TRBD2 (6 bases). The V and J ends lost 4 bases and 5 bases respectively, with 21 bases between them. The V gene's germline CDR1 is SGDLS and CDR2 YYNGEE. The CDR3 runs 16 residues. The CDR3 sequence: CASSRRGTQTGETQYF. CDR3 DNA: TGTGCCAGCAGCCGGAGAGGGACTCAGACCGGCGAGACCCAGTACTTC.

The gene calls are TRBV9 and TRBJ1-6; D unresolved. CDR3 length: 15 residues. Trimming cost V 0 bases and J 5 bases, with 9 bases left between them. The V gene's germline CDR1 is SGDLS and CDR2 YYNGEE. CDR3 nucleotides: TGTGCCAGCAGCGTAGGGGCCGCGCATAATTCACCCCTCCACTTT. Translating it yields CASSVGAAHNSPLHF.

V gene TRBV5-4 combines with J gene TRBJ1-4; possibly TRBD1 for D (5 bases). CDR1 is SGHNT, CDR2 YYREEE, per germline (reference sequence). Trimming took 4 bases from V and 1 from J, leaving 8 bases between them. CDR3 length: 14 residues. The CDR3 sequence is CASSQDRTNEKLFF. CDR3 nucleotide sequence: TGTGCCAGCAGCCAAGACAGAACTAATGAAAAACTGTTTTTT.

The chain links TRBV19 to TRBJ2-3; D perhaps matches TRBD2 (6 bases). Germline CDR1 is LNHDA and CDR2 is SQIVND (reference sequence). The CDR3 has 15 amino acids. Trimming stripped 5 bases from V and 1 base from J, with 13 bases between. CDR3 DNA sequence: TGTGCCAGTAGTGGAGGGCTGGAGGGCACAGATACGCAGTATTTT. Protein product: CASSGGLEGTDTQYF.

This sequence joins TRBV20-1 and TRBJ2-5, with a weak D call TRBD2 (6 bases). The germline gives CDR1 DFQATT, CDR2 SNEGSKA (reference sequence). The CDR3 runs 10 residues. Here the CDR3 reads CAGFQETQYF. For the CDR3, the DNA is TGCGCGGGGTTCCAAGAGACCCAGTACTTC.